This T cell receptor beta chain was sequenced during a study of blood T cell repertoires in COVID-19. Across the study: From the United States, Italy and Spain came samples of acute and convalescent COVID-19. T cells, B-cell-depleted T cells, or PBMCs provided the cDNA or gDNA that served as material.

This clone was observed once. Original methodology: Reference gene primer amplification yielded estimated nucleated cell counts. Profiled with immunoSEQ multiplex PCR; TCRdb holds only in-frame clones, not every one. Clone size and V and J calls were adopted from that table, with D and trimming inferred from the DNA. Among approximately 250,000 clones, more than 85% were seen once, and the ten largest hold less than 4.5%. CDR1 is SGHTA and CDR2 is FQGNSA in the germline V gene. V dropped 8 bases and J dropped 5; count of bases not matched to a gene: 11. This CDR3 spans 15 amino acids. The receptor was isolated from a man aged 18-30 years with active or convalescent COVID-19. Sequencing was performed on peripheral blood. V and J are TRBV7-2 and TRBJ2-2; 7 positions agree with TRBD2. CDR3 bases: TGTGCCAGCTCTTGGGGAGGGAGAGGAACCGGGGAGCTGTTTTTT. Its translation: CASSWGGRGTGELFF.